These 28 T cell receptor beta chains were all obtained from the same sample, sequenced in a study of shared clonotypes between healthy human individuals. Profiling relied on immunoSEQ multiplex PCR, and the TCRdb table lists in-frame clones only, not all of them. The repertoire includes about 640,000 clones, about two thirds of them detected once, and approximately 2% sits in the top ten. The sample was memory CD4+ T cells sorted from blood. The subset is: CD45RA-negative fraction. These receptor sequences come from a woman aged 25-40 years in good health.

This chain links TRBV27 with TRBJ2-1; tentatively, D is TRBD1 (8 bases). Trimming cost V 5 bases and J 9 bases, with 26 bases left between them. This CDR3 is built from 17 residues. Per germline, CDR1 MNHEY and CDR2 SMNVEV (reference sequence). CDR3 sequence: CASSPGQGKRGEGEQFF. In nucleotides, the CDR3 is TGTGCCAGCAGTCCAGGACAGGGAAAGCGTGGGGAGGGTGAGCAGTTCTTC.

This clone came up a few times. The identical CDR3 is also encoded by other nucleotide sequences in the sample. In DNA form, the CDR3 reads TGTGCCAGCAGTGTTCAGGGAGCGAACACTGAAGCTTTCTTT. This sequence encodes CASSVQGANTEAFF. V and J are TRBV6-1 and TRBJ1-1, with a possible D match to TRBD1 (5 bases). The CDR3 consists of 14 residues. V was clipped by 4 bases and J by 1 base, with 10 bases between them. Germline V CDR1 and CDR2: MNHNS, SASEGT.

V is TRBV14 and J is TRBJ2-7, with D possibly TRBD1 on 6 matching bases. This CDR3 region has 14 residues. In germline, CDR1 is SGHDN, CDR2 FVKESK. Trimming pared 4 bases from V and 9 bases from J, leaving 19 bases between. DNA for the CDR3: TGTGCCAGCAGCCTTAGGGGGACCCACCTCGTGCAGTACTTC. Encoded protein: CASSLRGTHLVQYF.

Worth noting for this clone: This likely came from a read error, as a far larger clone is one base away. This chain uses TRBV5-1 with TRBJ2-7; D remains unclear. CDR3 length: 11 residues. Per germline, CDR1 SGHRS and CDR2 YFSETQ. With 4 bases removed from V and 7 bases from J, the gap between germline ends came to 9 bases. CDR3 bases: TGCGCCAGCAGCCCCGGATGGGAGCAGTACTTC. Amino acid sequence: CASSPGWEQYF. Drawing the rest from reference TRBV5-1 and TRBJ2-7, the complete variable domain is KAGVTQTPRYLIKTRGQQVTLSCSPISGHRSVSWYQQTPGQGLQFLFEYFSETQRNKGNFPGRFSGRQFSNSRSEMNVSTLELGDSALYLCASSPGWEQYFGPGTRLTVT.

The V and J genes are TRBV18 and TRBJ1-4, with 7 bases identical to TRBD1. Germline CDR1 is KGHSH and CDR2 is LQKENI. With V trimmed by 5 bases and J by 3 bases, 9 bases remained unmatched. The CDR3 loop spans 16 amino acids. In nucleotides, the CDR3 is TGTGCCAGCTCAGTAAAGGTGGACAGGTCTAATGAAAAACTGTTTTTT. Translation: CASSVKVDRSNEKLFF.

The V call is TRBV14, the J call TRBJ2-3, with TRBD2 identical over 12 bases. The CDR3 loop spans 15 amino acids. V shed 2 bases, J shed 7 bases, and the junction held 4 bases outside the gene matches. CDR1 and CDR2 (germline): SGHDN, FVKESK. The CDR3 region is CASSQLAGGPNTQYF. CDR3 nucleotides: TGTGCCAGCAGCCAACTAGCGGGAGGGCCGAATACGCAGTATTTT.

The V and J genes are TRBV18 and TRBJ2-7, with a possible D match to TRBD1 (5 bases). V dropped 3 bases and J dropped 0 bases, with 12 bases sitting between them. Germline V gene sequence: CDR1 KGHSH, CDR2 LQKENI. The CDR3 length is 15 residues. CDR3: CASSPGRQVSYEQYF. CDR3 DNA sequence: TGTGCCAGCTCACCGGGGCGGCAGGTCTCCTACGAGCAGTACTTC.

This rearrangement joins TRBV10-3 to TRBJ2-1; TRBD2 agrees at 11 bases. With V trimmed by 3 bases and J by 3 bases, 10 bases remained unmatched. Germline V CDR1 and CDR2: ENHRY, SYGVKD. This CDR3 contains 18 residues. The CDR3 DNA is TGTGCCATCAGTGACCTGAGATCAGGGACTAGCGGCTACAATGAGCAGTTCTTC. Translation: CAISDLRSGTSGYNEQFF.

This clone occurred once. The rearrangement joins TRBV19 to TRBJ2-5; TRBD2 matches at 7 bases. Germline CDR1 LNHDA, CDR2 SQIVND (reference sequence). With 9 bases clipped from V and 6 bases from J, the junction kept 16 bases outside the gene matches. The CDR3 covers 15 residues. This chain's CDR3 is CASRGRGEGTKTQYF. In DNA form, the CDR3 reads TGTGCCAGCCGGGGCCGGGGGGAGGGCACGAAGACCCAGTACTTC. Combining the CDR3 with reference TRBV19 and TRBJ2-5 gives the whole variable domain DGGITQSPKYLFRKEGQNVTLSCEQNLNHDAMYWYRQDPGQGLRLIYYSQIVNDFQKGDIAEGYSVSREKKESFPLTVTSAQKNPTAFYLCASRGRGEGTKTQYFGPGTRLLVL.

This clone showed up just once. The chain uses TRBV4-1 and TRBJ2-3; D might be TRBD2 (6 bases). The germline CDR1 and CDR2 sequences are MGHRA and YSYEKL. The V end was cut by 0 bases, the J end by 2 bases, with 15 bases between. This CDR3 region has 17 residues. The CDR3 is CASSQEMVADPTDTQYF. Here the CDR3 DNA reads TGCGCCAGCAGCCAAGAGATGGTAGCGGATCCCACAGATACGCAGTATTTT.

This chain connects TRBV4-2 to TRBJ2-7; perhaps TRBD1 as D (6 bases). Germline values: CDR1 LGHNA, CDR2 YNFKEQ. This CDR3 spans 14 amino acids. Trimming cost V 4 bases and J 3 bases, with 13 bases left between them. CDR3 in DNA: TGTGCCAGCAGCCCGTCGGGACAACTCTACGAGCAGTACTTC. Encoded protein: CASSPSGQLYEQYF.

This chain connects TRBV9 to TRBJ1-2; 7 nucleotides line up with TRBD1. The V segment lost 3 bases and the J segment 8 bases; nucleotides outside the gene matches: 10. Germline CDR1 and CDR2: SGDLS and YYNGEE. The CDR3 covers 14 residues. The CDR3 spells CASSATGYAMGYTF. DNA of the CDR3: TGTGCCAGCAGCGCGACAGGGTACGCGATGGGCTACACCTTC.

The CDR3 DNA reads TGTGCCAGCAGCCCCCCCGATAGCTCTGGAAACACCATATATTTT. It translates to CASSPPDSSGNTIYF. This chain connects TRBV6-6 to TRBJ1-3; unclear D gene. The CDR3 runs 15 residues. The V gene lost 6 bases and the J gene lost 0 bases, with 12 bases spanning the gap. CDR1 is MNHNY and CDR2 is SVGAGI in the germline V gene (reference sequence).

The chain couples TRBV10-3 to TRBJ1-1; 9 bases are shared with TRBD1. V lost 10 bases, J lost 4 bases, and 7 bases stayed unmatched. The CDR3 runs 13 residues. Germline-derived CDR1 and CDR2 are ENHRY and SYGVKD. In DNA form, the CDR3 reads TGTGCCACATCGGGGGACAGGGTCACTGAAGCTTTCTTT. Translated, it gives CATSGDRVTEAFF.

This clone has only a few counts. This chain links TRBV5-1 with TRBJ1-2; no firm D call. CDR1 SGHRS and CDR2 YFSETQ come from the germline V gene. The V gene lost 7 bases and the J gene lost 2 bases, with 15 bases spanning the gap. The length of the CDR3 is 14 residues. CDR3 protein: CASWALDGNYGYTF. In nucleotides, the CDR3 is TGCGCCAGCTGGGCCCTAGACGGGAACTATGGCTACACCTTC.

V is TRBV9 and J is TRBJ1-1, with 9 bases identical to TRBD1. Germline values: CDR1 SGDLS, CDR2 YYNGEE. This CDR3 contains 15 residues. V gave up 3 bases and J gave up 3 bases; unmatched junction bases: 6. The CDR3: CASSANRGQDTEAFF. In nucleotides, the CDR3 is TGTGCCAGCAGCGCTAACAGGGGGCAGGACACTGAAGCTTTCTTT.

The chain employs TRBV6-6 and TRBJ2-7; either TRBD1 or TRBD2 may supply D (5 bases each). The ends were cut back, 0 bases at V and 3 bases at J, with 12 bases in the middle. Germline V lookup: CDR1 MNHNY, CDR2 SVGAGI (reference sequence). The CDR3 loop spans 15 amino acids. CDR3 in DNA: TGTGCCAGCAGTTACTCACGGGGCAGCGGCTACGAGCAGTACTTC. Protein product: CASSYSRGSGYEQYF.

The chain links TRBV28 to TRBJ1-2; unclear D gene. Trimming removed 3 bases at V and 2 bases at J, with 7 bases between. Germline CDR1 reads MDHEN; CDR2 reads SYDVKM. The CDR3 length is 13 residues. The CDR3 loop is CASSFDSNYGYTF. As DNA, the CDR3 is TGTGCCAGCAGTTTCGATTCGAACTATGGCTACACCTTC.

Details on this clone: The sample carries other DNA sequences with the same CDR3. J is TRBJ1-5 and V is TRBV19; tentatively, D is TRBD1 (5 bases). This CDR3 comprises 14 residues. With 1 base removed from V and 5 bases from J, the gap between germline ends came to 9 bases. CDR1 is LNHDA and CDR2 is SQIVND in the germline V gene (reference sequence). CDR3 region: CASSIAGGDQPQHF. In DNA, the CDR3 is TGTGCCAGTAGTATAGCCGGGGGGGATCAGCCCCAGCATTTT.

CDR3 bases: TGCAGCGTTCTGCCGGGTGCGAATGAGCAGTTCTTC. Translated: CSVLPGANEQFF. The V and J genes are TRBV29-1 and TRBJ2-1; D is unresolved. The CDR3 has 12 amino acids. The V and J ends lost 5 bases and 7 bases respectively, with 12 bases between them. Germline V gives CDR1 SQVTM, CDR2 ANQGSEA.

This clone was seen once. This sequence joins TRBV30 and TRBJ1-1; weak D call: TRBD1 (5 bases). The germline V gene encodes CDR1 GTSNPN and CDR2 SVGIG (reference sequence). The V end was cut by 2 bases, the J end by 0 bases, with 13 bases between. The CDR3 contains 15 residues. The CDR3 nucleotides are TGTGCCTGGAGTCCCGCCGGGGGTGTGAACACTGAAGCTTTCTTT. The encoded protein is CAWSPAGGVNTEAFF.

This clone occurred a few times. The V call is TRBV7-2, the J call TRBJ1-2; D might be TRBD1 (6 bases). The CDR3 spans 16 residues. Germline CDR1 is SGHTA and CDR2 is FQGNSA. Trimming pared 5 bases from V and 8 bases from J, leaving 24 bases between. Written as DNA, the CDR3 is TGTGCCAGCAGCCGAGCCCCGGGGCAGGGGCTGTACGGCTACACCTTC. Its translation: CASSRAPGQGLYGYTF.

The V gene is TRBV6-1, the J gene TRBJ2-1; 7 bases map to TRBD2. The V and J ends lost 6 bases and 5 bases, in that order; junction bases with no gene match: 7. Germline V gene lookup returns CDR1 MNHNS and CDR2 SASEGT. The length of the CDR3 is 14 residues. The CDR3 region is CASSASGLNNEQFF. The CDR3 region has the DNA TGTGCCAGCAGCGCCTCGGGACTAAACAATGAGCAGTTCTTC.

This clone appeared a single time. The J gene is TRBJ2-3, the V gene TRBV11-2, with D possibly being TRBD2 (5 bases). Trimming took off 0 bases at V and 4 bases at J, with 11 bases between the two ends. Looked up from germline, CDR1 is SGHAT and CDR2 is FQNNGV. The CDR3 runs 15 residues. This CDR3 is CASSLDAREADTQYF. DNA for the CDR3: TGTGCCAGCAGCTTAGATGCACGGGAAGCAGATACGCAGTATTTT.

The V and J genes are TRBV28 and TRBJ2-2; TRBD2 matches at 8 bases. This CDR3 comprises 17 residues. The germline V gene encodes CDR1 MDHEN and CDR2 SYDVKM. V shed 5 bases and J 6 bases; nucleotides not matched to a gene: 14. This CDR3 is CASSPREGLESAGELFF. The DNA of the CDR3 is TGTGCCAGCAGTCCTCGAGAGGGACTAGAGTCGGCCGGGGAGCTGTTTTTT.

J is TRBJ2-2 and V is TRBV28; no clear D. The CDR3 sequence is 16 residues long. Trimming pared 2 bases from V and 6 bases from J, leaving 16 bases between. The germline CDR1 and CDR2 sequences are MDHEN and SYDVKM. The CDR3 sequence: CASSLRSVVIPGELFF. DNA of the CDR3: TGTGCCAGCAGTTTAAGATCCGTAGTCATCCCCGGGGAGCTGTTTTTT. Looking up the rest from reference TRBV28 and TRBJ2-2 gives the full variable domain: DVKVTQSSRYLVKRTGEKVFLECVQDMDHENMFWYRQDPGLGLRLIYFSYDVKMKEKGDIPEGYSVSREKKERFSLILESASTNQTSMYLCASSLRSVVIPGELFFGEGSRLTVL.

CDR3 sequence (DNA): TGTGCCAGCAGCTGGTCAGGCGGGAGGTACGAGCAGTACTTC. Translation: CASSWSGGRYEQYF. The chain uses TRBV5-4 and TRBJ2-7; 8 bases agree with TRBD2. The CDR3 contains 14 residues. CDR1 and CDR2 (germline): SGHNT, YYREEE (reference sequence). Trimming cost V 3 bases and J 4 bases; bases outside gene matches: 6.

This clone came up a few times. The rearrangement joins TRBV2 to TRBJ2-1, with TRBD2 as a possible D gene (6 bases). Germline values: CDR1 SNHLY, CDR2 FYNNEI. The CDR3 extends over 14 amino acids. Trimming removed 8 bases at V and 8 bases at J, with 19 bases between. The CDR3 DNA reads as TGTGCCAGCGGACAATCCGTAGGAGGGGATGAGCAGTTCTTC. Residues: CASGQSVGGDEQFF.